This T cell receptor beta chain was identified in a study of T cell changes during pregnancy in multiple sclerosis. Deletions cut 2 bases from V and 8 bases from J, with 6 bases between. The germline CDR1 and CDR2 sequences are SGHVS and FNYEAQ. CDR3 length equals 12 residues. This table comes from immunoSEQ multiplex PCR, and its TCRdb copy is limited to in-frame clones, with some not included. This table has around 40,000 clones, roughly 90% appearing once. The sample here was CD4+ T cells from peripheral blood mononuclear cells, taken in the second trimester of pregnancy. The sequence came from a female donor with multiple sclerosis, enrolled in a pregnancy study. The chain joins TRBV7-6 to TRBJ1-4; D remains ambiguous. The DNA of the CDR3 is TGTGCCAGCAGCTTATGGCGGGAAAAACTGTTTTTT. Translating it yields CASSLWREKLFF.